This T cell receptor beta chain was observed in a study of shared clonotypes between healthy human individuals (dated by TCRdb to 2020 to 2021). In terms of the full investigation: The cohort included three men and a couple of women between 18 and 49 years of age. Per donor, three plates each were used for CD4 naive and CD4 memory, two for CD8 naive, and one for CD8 memory. To estimate repertoire size and how much clonotype sharing occurs between individuals, the study deeply sequenced the blood TCR repertoires of 5 or 6 healthy adults. Libraries were prepared and TCR repertoires were sequenced by different laboratories using diverse techniques, in order to increase sequencing depth and limit assay-specific biases. Per donor, leukapheresis produced somewhere between about 0.9 and 9.5 billion PBMCs. What the research found in general, with its limitations: Pairwise subsampling led to the expectation that sequencing depth would affect the degree of clonotype sharing among donors. Compared with non-shared clonotypes, clonotypes shared by all four sorted-subset donors had higher generation probabilities. Incomplete sequencing was indicated by rarefaction of sorted-subset datasets, despite the large sequencing depth. The small number of donors limited the genetic and exposure-history diversity represented. Estimated clonotype richness was generally larger for naive than for memory subsets. Sampling was restricted to blood, and TCR repertoires in tissues likely differ from the TCR repertoires found in blood. When several donors were compared, the shared fraction of clonotypes was 5% to 6.5% for naive CD4, less than 4% for naive CD8, more than 2% for memory CD4, and approximately 0.4% for memory CD8.

CDR1 and CDR2, per the germline V gene, are SQVTM and ANQGSEA. The cysteine opens and the phenylalanine closes a CDR3 of 13 amino acids. Just CDR3 DNA is preserved here, 39 bases in frame from base 1. Deletion took 6 bases off V and 8 bases off J, with a span of 19 bases between the germline ends. Healthy HIV-negative adults with no recently reported acute infections or vaccinations were included as donors. Only Caucasian adults living in Nashville, Tennessee, USA were represented among the donors. CD4+ T cells were enriched by magnetic negative selection, after which naive cells were positively selected on CD45RA and the negative fraction was taken as the memory subset. Blood was collected by leukapheresis, and PBMCs were isolated by Ficoll-Histopaque density gradient centrifugation and then cryopreserved in liquid nitrogen vapor phase. Purity and quantity of every magnetically sorted T cell population were checked by analytical flow cytometry. Genomic DNA was isolated from each sorted fraction and quantified by UV absorbance on a Nanodrop 2000c.

With respect to this clone: Its antigen is still unknown. No clone much larger than this one lies a single base away; base qualities are absent.

Using the deep immunoSEQ assay, TCR CDR3 regions were amplified from genomic DNA by multiplex PCR. Extracted genomic DNA from each cell subset was distributed evenly across all wells of several immunoSEQ 96-well plates, and each plate was treated as a replicate. For sorted subsets, about 200 ng genomic DNA, equal to tens of thousands of T cell genomes, was loaded into each replicate PCR. Purified libraries were quantified with a Qubit 3.0 fluorometer, sized on a Bioanalyzer 2100, and re-quantified with the KAPA Library Quantification kit. Every immunoSEQ 96-well plate was sequenced on a dedicated single-read 150-cycle Illumina NextSeq 550 flow cell. As for the authors' bioinformatics: Because only junctional sequences without quality scores were contained in the immunoSEQ output, filtering matching that applied to full-length reads could not be performed. Sequences were annotated with PyIR, a Python wrapper for IgBLAST v1.9, and V/J genes and CDR3 were assigned using IMGT germline references. Reads were removed for weak V/J assignments (E-value above 1e-6), missing CDR3, stop codons, out-of-frame junctions, or ambiguous translated residues. V3J clonotypes were defined as sequences sharing an identical inferred V gene, J gene, and CDR3 amino acid sequence. The percentage overlap between two repertoires was calculated by dividing the number of shared unique clonotypes by the size of the smaller repertoire. Richness of each repertoire was evaluated using RTK rarefaction, the Chao1 estimator, and Recon v2.1 estimates of unobserved clonotypes. OLGA was used to compute generation probabilities for all TCRbeta clonotypes that the gDNA method yielded from a few donors. The table was pulled from immuneACCESS by TCRdb, which kept in-frame rearrangements only. Such tables lose some clones; where checked, under half of the loss comes from unresolved V genes, and the rest has no known cause. V and J calls and clone size are copied from that table; D and trimming were computed from the DNA. The sample table records over a million clones; over 95% of these occur just once. Roughly 1.1% of the sample lies in the top ten.

Recombination connected TRBV29-1 to TRBJ1-2; TRBD1 could be the D gene, as 5 bases match. The sequenced sample was naive CD4+ T cells sorted from blood. According to the study, the label for this sample's cell subset or site signals: CD45RA+ positively selected. The receptor comes from a man aged 25 to 40 in good health. The DNA reads TGCAGCGTCGGCGCGGGACTCAGACGGGGCTACACCTTC. Its translation is CSVGAGLRRGYTF.